These T cell receptor beta chains were read from a single sample in a study of cytomegalovirus exposure and HLA in healthy donors. Some clones are missing from TCRdb's copy, which holds only in-frame ones; the method was immunoSEQ multiplex PCR. The repertoire holds 100,000 to 150,000 clones, roughly 78% seen once, with approximately 8.4% in the top ten. The sequenced sample consisted of PBMCs. These receptors originate from a man younger than 40 in good health and CMV-seropositive. The CDR3 runs from the conserved cysteine through the conserved F or W. D genes are given only for firm matches. A clone size is listed for some rows: how often the clone was seen (once, few, many), or a class if it is expanded.

once,TRBD1,TRBJ1-4,TRBV30,TGTGCCTGGAGCGAGAACAGGGGGCACTTTTACGTGGCTAATGAAAAACTGTTTTTT,CAWSENRGHFYVANEKLFF
NA,NA,TRBJ2-7,TRBV28,TGTGCCAGCAGTTATAGCTCCTACGAGCAGTACTTC,CASSYSSYEQYF
NA,NA,TRBJ2-2,TRBV9,TGTGCCAGCAGCGTAGAGGAGGGGGCTAACGGGGAGCTGTTTTTT,CASSVEEGANGELFF
NA,TRBD2,TRBJ2-3,TRBV6-5,TGTGCCAGCAGCTACGGGAGCGGGGGTTTCGATACGCAGTATTTT,CASSYGSGGFDTQYF
NA,NA,TRBJ1-4,TRBV5-1,TGCGCCAGCAGCTTGGGTCCGGACAATCCCCAACTGTTTTTT,CASSLGPDNPQLFF
NA,TRBD1,TRBJ2-5,TRBV7-3,TGTGCCAGCAGCTACAGGGGTGGAGAGACCCAGTACTTC,CASSYRGGETQYF
NA,TRBD2,TRBJ2-7,TRBV16,TGTGCCAGCAGCCCCCAGGGAGGGATTTGGTACGAGCAGTACTTC,CASSPQGGIWYEQYF
NA,TRBD2,TRBJ2-1,TRBV5-4,TGTGCCAGCAGCTTGAAAGGCTGGCGGGAGGGACACAATGAGCAGTTCTTC,CASSLKGWREGHNEQFF
NA,TRBD2,TRBJ2-1,TRBV5-1,TGCGCCAGCTGGGGGACTAGCGGGGGGAATGAGCAGTTCTTC,CASWGTSGGNEQFF
NA,NA,TRBJ1-3,TRBV7-2,TGTGCCAGCAGCTTAACAGGGACGGGCTCTGGAAACACCATATATTTT,CASSLTGTGSGNTIYF
few,TRBD2,TRBJ2-1,TRBV7-2,TGTGCCAGCAGCTTACTAGCGGGTTGGGATGAGCAGTTCTTC,CASSLLAGWDEQFF
few,TRBD1,TRBJ1-1,TRBV12-5,TGTGCTAGTGTTCTGCAGGGGGTGCACACTGAAGCTTTCTTT,CASVLQGVHTEAFF
NA,NA,TRBJ1-1,TRBV6-1,TGTGCCAGCAGTGAAGGTCTCCGGCGGGGGGGGAACACTGAAGCTTTCTTT,CASSEGLRRGGNTEAFF
NA,NA,TRBJ2-2,TRBV27,TGTGCCAGTAAGAGAATTCTAACCGGGGAGCTGTTTTTT,CASKRILTGELFF
once,NA,TRBJ2-1,TRBV7-3,TGTGCCAGCAGTTCTGGCGGGACTGAGCAGTTCTTC,CASSSGGTEQFF
few,TRBD1,TRBJ2-7,TRBV9,TGTGCCAGCAGCCCCTGGGACAGCCTGGACTCCTACGAGCAGTACTTC,CASSPWDSLDSYEQYF
NA,TRBD1,TRBJ2-5,TRBV5-8,TGTGCCAGCAGCCCGAAGGGACAGGGGATAAAGAGCTCGACCCAGTACTTC,CASSPKGQGIKSSTQYF
NA,TRBD2,TRBJ2-3,TRBV4-1,TGCGCCAGCAGCCAGGGGTCGGGGGGGCAACTCGCAGATACGCAGTATTTT,CASSQGSGGQLADTQYF
NA,NA,TRBJ2-1,TRBV10-3,TGTGCCATCAGGAGGGCGTCCGAGAGCTCCTACAATGAGCAGTTCTTC,CAIRRASESSYNEQFF
NA,TRBD1,TRBJ2-5,TRBV9,TGTGCCAGCAGCATTAGACAGGGGGCTGTGGAGACCCAGTACTTC,CASSIRQGAVETQYF
few,TRBD1,TRBJ1-6,TRBV19,TGTGCCAGCGTGGACAGGGGGGTATCCTATAATTCACCCCTCCACTTT,CASVDRGVSYNSPLHF
NA,NA,TRBJ2-5,TRBV11-2,TGTGCCAGCAGCTTAGGTTTTCAGCGAGAGACCCAGTACTTC,CASSLGFQRETQYF
NA,NA,TRBJ1-1,TRBV10-1,TGCGCCAGCAGTGACAGGGACACTGAAGCTTTCTTT,CASSDRDTEAFF
NA,NA,TRBJ2-1,TRBV10-1,TGCGCCAGCAGTGCTTCCGGACATAACTCCTACAATGAGCAGTTCTTC,CASSASGHNSYNEQFF